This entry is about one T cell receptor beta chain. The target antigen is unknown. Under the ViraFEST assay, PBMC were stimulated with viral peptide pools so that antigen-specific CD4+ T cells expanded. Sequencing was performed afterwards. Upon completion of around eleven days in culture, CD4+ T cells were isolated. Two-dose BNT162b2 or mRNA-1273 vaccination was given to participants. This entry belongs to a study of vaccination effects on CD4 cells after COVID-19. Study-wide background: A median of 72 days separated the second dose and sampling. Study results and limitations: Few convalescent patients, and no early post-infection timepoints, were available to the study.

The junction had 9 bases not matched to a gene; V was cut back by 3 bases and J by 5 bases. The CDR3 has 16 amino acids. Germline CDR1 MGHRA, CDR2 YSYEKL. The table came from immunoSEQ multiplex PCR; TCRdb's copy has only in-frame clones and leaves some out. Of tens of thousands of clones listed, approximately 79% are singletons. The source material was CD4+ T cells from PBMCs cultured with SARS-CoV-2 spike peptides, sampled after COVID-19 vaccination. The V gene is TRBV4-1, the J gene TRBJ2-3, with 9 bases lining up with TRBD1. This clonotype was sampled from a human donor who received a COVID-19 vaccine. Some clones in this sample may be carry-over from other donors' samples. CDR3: CASSQDRTGAQDTQYF. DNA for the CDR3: TGCGCCAGCAGCCAGGATAGGACAGGGGCCCAAGATACGCAGTATTTT.